The sequence of this T cell receptor (beta chain) was determined in a study of blood T cells in healthy people across ages. Whole-study results and caveats: A conclusive naive versus antigen-experienced comparison was prevented by the unsorted PBMCs.

The CDR3 is 15 amino acids. CDR1 is GTSNPN, CDR2 SVGIG, per germline (reference sequence). After removal of 1 base from V and 3 bases from J, the junction contained 3 bases not matched to a gene. A J-beta primer mix and a sample-barcoded 5' primer were used in a second PCR of about 7 to 12 cycles. MiXCR, applied by TCRdb to the 5' RACE reads, yields one record per CDR3 protein. The data hold about 1,600,000 distinct CDR3 sequences, with 42% observed a single time. Staff drew 8 to 10 milliliters of peripheral blood from each donor. A few counts support this clonotype. The antigen remains undetermined. The gene calls are TRBV30 and TRBJ2-1; 10 positions agree with TRBD2. This sequence was found in a young woman in good health. Sequencing input: blood. In DNA form, the CDR3 reads TGTGCCTGGAGTGCCCTAGCGGGGGTCTACAATGAGCAGTTCTTC. Its protein is CAWSALAGVYNEQFF.